These 24 T cell receptor beta chains were all obtained from the same sample, sequenced in a study of CD8+CD57+ T cells in acquired aplastic anemia. Genomic DNA served as template for TCR beta VDJ and CDR3 profiling. TCRdb re-called the reads with MiXCR, one entry per CDR3 protein. This table has approximately 65,000 distinct CDR3 sequences, roughly 58% appearing once. The sample consisted of sorted CD4+, CD8+, or CD8+CD57+ T cells (not recorded which) from PBMCs. All receptors come from a human donor in good health, serving as a control.

The chain uses TRBV15 and TRBJ2-7, with D unclear. V lost 0 bases, J lost 0 bases, and 6 bases lay in between. The CDR3 has 14 residues. Germline values: CDR1 LNHNV, CDR2 YYDKDF (reference sequence). The CDR3 loop is CATSRDHGSYEQYF. The CDR3 region has the DNA TGTGCCACCAGCAGAGATCATGGCTCCTACGAGCAGTACTTC.

This clonotype was seen repeatedly, ten times or more. The CDR3 bases are TGTGCCAGCAGCCGCCTGGCAGGCTACAATGAGCAGTTCTTC. It yields the protein CASSRLAGYNEQFF. The chain employs TRBV7-3 and TRBJ2-1; no clear D gene. This CDR3 is built from 14 residues. The V end lost 5 bases, the J end lost 3 bases, and 11 bases lay between the germline ends. Looked up from germline, CDR1 is SGHTA and CDR2 is FQGTGA.

This clonotype was seen many times. The chain carries TRBV12-3 or TRBV12-4 and TRBJ2-7, with D possibly TRBD1 on 5 matching bases. The CDR3 runs 13 residues. V gave up 5 bases and J gave up 3 bases, with 11 bases separating them. The CDR3 region is CASSQQGYYEQYF. CDR3 nucleotide sequence: TGTGCCAGCAGTCAGCAGGGATACTACGAGCAGTACTTC.

The V and J genes are TRBV20-1 and TRBJ2-3; maybe TRBD2 (6 bases). Germline assignment: CDR1 DFQATT and CDR2 SNEGSKA (reference sequence). There are 15 residues in the CDR3. The V gene lost 5 bases and the J gene lost 3 bases, with 18 bases spanning the gap. The DNA of the CDR3 is TGCAGTGCTGGGAGGACTCCAGGAATAACAGATACGCAGTATTTT. It yields the protein CSAGRTPGITDTQYF.

As concerns this clonotype: Given the absence of the conserved phenylalanine or tryptophan at the CDR3 end, a read error is likely. This chain joins TRBV7-2 and TRBJ1-5; D is ambiguous. Germline CDR1 SGHTA, CDR2 FQGNSA. This CDR3 has 14 residues. The V end was cut by 5 bases, the J end by 4 bases, with 12 bases between. The CDR3 reads CASSTVVRNQPQHL. CDR3 coding DNA: TGTGCCAGCAGCACCGTTGTGAGGAATCAGCCCCAGCATCTT.

This chain connects TRBV10-3 to TRBJ2-1; D gene ambiguous. V shed 5 bases and J shed 6 bases, with 11 bases lying between them. CDR3 length: 13 amino acids. Germline CDR1 reads ENHRY; CDR2 reads SYGVKD. The CDR3 region has the DNA TGTGCCATCAGTACAGCTGGTACCAATGAGCAGTTCTTC. It translates to CAISTAGTNEQFF.

This clonotype has at least ten counts. This CDR3 reads CASSLVGGQGNTEAFF. In DNA, the CDR3 is TGTGCCAGCAGCTTGGTAGGCGGACAGGGGAACACTGAAGCTTTCTTT. J is TRBJ1-1 and V is TRBV5-6, with 8 bases identical to TRBD1. This CDR3 contains 16 residues. Trimming at V came to 0 bases and at J to 1 base, leaving 5 bases not matched to a gene. Germline V gives CDR1 SGHDT, CDR2 YYEEEE.

This rearrangement joins TRBV20-1 to TRBJ2-6; D is unclear. Between the trimmed V and J ends, which lost 0 bases and 0 bases, there was a span of 6 bases. The CDR3 spans 15 residues. CDR1 and CDR2 from the germline V gene are DFQATT and SNEGSKA (reference sequence). CDR3 region: CSARDADSGANVLTF. The CDR3 coding sequence is TGCAGTGCTAGAGACGCCGACTCTGGGGCCAACGTCCTGACTTTC.

This clonotype was picked up many times. The CDR3 loop reads CASSAGRLNTEAFF. CDR3 bases: TGTGCCAGCAGCGCGGGACGTCTGAACACTGAAGCTTTCTTT. The chain couples TRBV9 to TRBJ1-1, with D perhaps matching TRBD1 (5 bases). CDR1 SGDLS and CDR2 YYNGEE come from the germline V gene. CDR3 size: 14 residues. V shed 3 bases and J shed 0 bases, with 9 bases lying between them.

This chain joins TRBV6-5 and TRBJ2-7, with D perhaps assigned TRBD1 or TRBD2 (5 bases each). The germline CDR1 and CDR2 sequences are MNHEY and SVGAGI. V was cut by 0 bases and J by 3 bases, with 12 bases left in between. The CDR3 spans 15 residues. Here the CDR3 reads CASSYSVGTHYEQYF. CDR3 sequence (DNA): TGTGCCAGCAGTTACTCGGTTGGGACCCACTACGAGCAGTACTTC.

The V call is TRBV24-1, the J call TRBJ2-1; D is uncertain. The germline CDR1 and CDR2 sequences are KGHDR and SFDVKD. The CDR3 is 14 amino acids. The V end was cut by 10 bases, the J end by 3 bases, with 15 bases between. In DNA form, the CDR3 reads TGTGCCACTCGTTCTAATGAGGACTACAATGAGCAGTTCTTC. It yields the protein CATRSNEDYNEQFF.

This clonotype was found many times. This chain joins TRBV6-1 and TRBJ2-5; 11 nucleotides agree with TRBD2. Germline V CDR1 and CDR2: MNHNS, SASEGT. J lost 3 bases, V lost 10 bases, and 13 bases had no gene match. The CDR3 has 16 amino acids. CDR3: CANSQRGTSGKETQYF. The CDR3 DNA follows: TGTGCCAACTCTCAGAGAGGGACTAGCGGTAAAGAGACCCAGTACTTC.

This clonotype was picked up many times. The chain combines TRBV6-5 with TRBJ1-6; TRBD1 matches at 7 bases. The junction had 5 bases not matched to a gene; V was cut back by 2 bases and J by 4 bases. Per the germline V gene, CDR1 is MNHEY and CDR2 is SVGAGI. The CDR3 spans 16 residues. The CDR3 here is CASSYGSGQYNSPLHF. DNA of the CDR3: TGTGCCAGCAGTTACGGTTCGGGACAGTATAATTCACCCCTCCACTTT.

V is TRBV2 and J is TRBJ2-1; D gene unclear. CDR1 and CDR2 from the germline V gene are SNHLY and FYNNEI. The CDR3 contains 11 residues. Between the trimmed V and J ends, which lost 2 bases and 6 bases, there was a span of 2 bases. CDR3 sequence (DNA): TGTGCCAGCAGTGAACTCAATGAGCAGTTCTTC. This encodes CASSELNEQFF.

As for this clonotype: The germline gene is not matched at one end of the junction; a read error may be the cause. V is TRBV4-2 and J is TRBJ2-3; D is possibly TRBD1 (6 bases). CDR3 length: 17 residues. Germline V gives CDR1 LGHNA, CDR2 YNFKEQ. The CDR3 sequence: CAGSQGGRGHGTDTQYF. CDR3 bases: TGTGCCGGCAGCCAAGGGGGACGGGGACACGGCACAGATACGCAGTATTTT.

This clonotype was observed many times. This chain uses TRBV28 with TRBJ1-2; D gene unclear. V gave up 6 bases and J gave up 7 bases, with 12 bases separating them. Germline V gives CDR1 MDHEN, CDR2 SYDVKM. The CDR3 is 12 residues long. This CDR3 reads CASSSDMRGYTF. In nucleotides, the CDR3 is TGTGCCAGCAGCTCCGACATGCGTGGCTACACCTTC.

This clonotype has just one count. The rearrangement links TRBV2 to TRBJ2-7; D tentatively reads TRBD1 or TRBD2 (7 bases each). The length of the CDR3 is 16 residues. Trimming shortened V by 2 bases and J by 0 bases, and 14 bases separated the two germline ends. Per germline, CDR1 SNHLY and CDR2 FYNNEI. CDR3 nucleotide sequence: TGTGCCAGCAGTGAACAGGGGGGGGCGCACTCCTACGAGCAGTACTTC. It translates to CASSEQGGAHSYEQYF. Combining the CDR3 with reference TRBV2 and TRBJ2-7 gives the whole variable domain EPEVTQTPSHQVTQMGQEVILRCVPISNHLYFYWYRQILGQKVEFLVSFYNNEISEKSEIFDDQFSVERPDGSNFTLKIRSTKLEDSAMYFCASSEQGGAHSYEQYFGPGTRLTVT.

This clonotype came up a few times. This sequence joins TRBV5-4 and TRBJ1-2; 9 bases are shared with TRBD1. The CDR3 totals 13 residues. Germline-derived CDR1 and CDR2 are SGHNT and YYREEE (reference sequence). The trim removed 0 bases at V and 6 bases at J, leaving 0 bases unmatched. The CDR3 bases are TGTGCCAGCAGCTTGGGGACAGGGGATGGCTACACCTTC. As protein: CASSLGTGDGYTF.

The rearrangement links TRBV15 to TRBJ2-2, with 8 bases matching TRBD1. The CDR3 has 16 amino acids. CDR1 and CDR2 from the germline V gene are LNHNV and YYDKDF (reference sequence). With 8 bases clipped from V and 1 base from J, the junction kept 9 bases outside the gene matches. The DNA of the CDR3 is TGTGCCACCTCGTCCAGGGGGCAGGGGAACACCGGGGAGCTGTTTTTT. Translated, it gives CATSSRGQGNTGELFF. Full variable domain (outside the CDR3, taken from reference TRBV15 and TRBJ2-2): DAMVIQNPRYQVTQFGKPVTLSCSQTLNHNVMYWYQQKSSQAPKLLFHYYDKDFNNEADTPDNFQSRRPNTSFCFLDIRSPGLGDTAMYLCATSSRGQGNTGELFFGEGSRLTVL.

This clonotype was counted ten times or more. This chain links TRBV20-1 with TRBJ2-3, with a weak D call TRBD2 (5 bases). The CDR3 runs to 13 residues. Germline V gives CDR1 DFQATT, CDR2 SNEGSKA (reference sequence). The CDR3 coding sequence is TGCAGCTTGAGGGCCATTAGCACAGATACGCAGTATTTT. It yields the protein CSLRAISTDTQYF.

V gene TRBV19 combines with J gene TRBJ1-6; 11 bases are shared with TRBD1. This CDR3 has 17 residues. The germline V gene encodes CDR1 LNHDA and CDR2 SQIVND (reference sequence). J gave up 5 bases and V 6 bases, and 9 bases lay outside the gene matches. CDR3 loop: CASRGTGGSVDNSPLHF. CDR3 bases: TGTGCCAGTAGGGGGACAGGGGGTTCGGTAGATAATTCACCCCTCCACTTT.

This clonotype was seen a handful of times. The genes are TRBV5-4 and TRBJ2-7; tentatively, D is TRBD1 or TRBD2 (5 bases each). The V gene lost 7 bases and the J gene lost 4 bases, with 12 bases spanning the gap. In germline, CDR1 is SGHNT, CDR2 YYREEE (reference sequence). The CDR3 sequence is 12 residues long. CDR3 sequence reads: CASVQGEYEQYF. In DNA form, the CDR3 reads TGTGCCAGCGTCCAGGGAGAATACGAGCAGTACTTC.

On this clonotype itself: At one of its ends the junction is not consistent with the germline gene, which may arise from a read error. The V and J genes are TRBV2 and TRBJ1-1; D gene unclear. CDR1 and CDR2 (germline): SNHLY, FYNNEI. This CDR3 has 8 amino acids. The CDR3 DNA reads TGTGCCAGCAGTGAACGTCGCTTT. Translation: CASSERRF.

Turning to this clonotype: In this CDR3 the conserved last residue, phenylalanine or tryptophan, is missing, so a read error is likely. The chain has TRBV11-2 and TRBJ2-7, with D perhaps TRBD1 (7 bases). The CDR3 contains 16 residues. Germline CDR1 reads SGHAT; CDR2 reads FQNNGV. The CDR3 nucleotides are TGCGCCAGCAGCGGGCCGACAGGGAATATCATCTACGAGCAGTACCTC. Its translation is CASSGPTGNIIYEQYL.